This T cell receptor beta chain was sequenced in a study of T cell changes during pregnancy in multiple sclerosis. The germline V gene has CDR1 LNHDA and CDR2 SQIVND (reference sequence). The CDR3 length is 15 residues. The J segment lost 0 bases and the V segment lost 3 bases, leaving 1 base of the junction unmatched. Libraries were prepared by immunoSEQ multiplex PCR; TCRdb keeps only in-frame clonotypes and omits some of them. The sample lists around 40,000 clones; about nine tenths were seen once. Sequences were derived from CD4+ T cells from peripheral blood mononuclear cells, sampled in the first trimester of pregnancy. The V gene is TRBV19, the J gene TRBJ2-1; 8 bases are a match to TRBD2. This TCR was sampled from a female donor in good health, enrolled as a control in a pregnancy study. CDR3 protein: CASSIRGGSYNEQFF. As DNA, the CDR3 is TGTGCCAGTAGTATTCGGGGGGGCTCCTACAATGAGCAGTTCTTC.